Each of the 27 T cell receptor beta chains below was sequenced from the same sample in a study of blood T cell repertoires in COVID-19. Clones were read by immunoSEQ multiplex PCR, and TCRdb kept only the in-frame ones, dropping some. The profile shows some 46,000 clones, around 83% of them singletons. The specimen was peripheral blood. Every receptor here comes from a man in his fifties or sixties with active COVID-19.

CDR3 residues: CASSWDRTNTGELFF. The CDR3, as DNA: TGCGCCAGCAGCTGGGACAGAACGAACACCGGGGAGCTGTTTTTT. This chain joins TRBV5-1 and TRBJ2-2; 7 nucleotides align to TRBD1. V lost 3 bases and J lost 0; bases outside the gene matches: 2. Germline V lookup: CDR1 SGHRS, CDR2 YFSETQ. CDR3 length: 15 amino acids. The whole variable domain, remainder taken from reference TRBV5-1 and TRBJ2-2, is KAGVTQTPRYLIKTRGQQVTLSCSPISGHRSVSWYQQTPGQGLQFLFEYFSETQRNKGNFPGRFSGRQFSNSRSEMNVSTLELGDSALYLCASSWDRTNTGELFFGEGSRLTVL.

The rearrangement joins TRBV7-2 to TRBJ2-7; 12 bases are a match to TRBD1. In germline, CDR1 is SGHTA, CDR2 FQGNSA. The V and J ends lost 4 bases and 1 base, in that order; junction bases with no gene match: 11. The CDR3 contains 18 residues. The CDR3 protein is CASSSPGQGALRSYEQYF. The DNA of the CDR3 is TGTGCCAGCAGCTCCCCGGGACAGGGGGCCTTGAGATCCTACGAGCAGTACTTC.

V is TRBV5-1 and J is TRBJ2-1, with a possible D match to TRBD1 (5 bases). V shed 2 bases and J shed 5 bases, with 17 bases lying between them. This CDR3 is 16 amino acids long. Germline CDR1 is SGHRS and CDR2 is YFSETQ. The DNA for the CDR3 is TGCGCCAGCAGCTTTTTTCCAGGACACATCAACAATGAGCAGTTCTTC. Translating it yields CASSFFPGHINNEQFF.

J is TRBJ2-5 and V is TRBV11-2; D uncertain. The CDR3 totals 11 residues. Between the trimmed V and J ends, which lost 5 bases and 5 bases, there was a span of 6 bases. Germline V gene lookup returns CDR1 SGHAT and CDR2 FQNNGV. The CDR3 region is CASSPHETQYF. CDR3 bases: TGTGCCAGCAGCCCCCATGAGACCCAGTACTTC.

The sample holds a few counts of this clone. This chain joins TRBV4-1 and TRBJ2-7, with D perhaps TRBD2 (5 bases). CDR1 is MGHRA and CDR2 is YSYEKL in the germline V gene. The CDR3 is made up of 14 amino acids. Trimming cost V 2 bases and J 4 bases, with 12 bases left between them. This CDR3 reads CASSQRASGYEQYF. The CDR3 DNA follows: TGCGCCAGCAGCCAAAGGGCCTCGGGGTACGAGCAGTACTTC.

This clone was seen once. The rearrangement links TRBV11-2 to TRBJ2-1; 9 positions agree with TRBD1. J lost 6 bases, V lost 5 bases, and 11 bases had no gene match. Germline-derived CDR1 and CDR2 are SGHAT and FQNNGV. This CDR3 has 16 residues. The CDR3 region is CASSHQIGQGTNEQFF. The CDR3, as DNA: TGTGCCAGCAGCCACCAGATCGGACAGGGGACCAATGAGCAGTTCTTC.

The V and J genes are TRBV3-1 (or the pseudogene TRBV3-2) and TRBJ1-1; D remains unclear. The CDR3 contains 11 residues. V was cut by 3 bases and J by 13 bases, with 12 bases left in between. Germline CDR1 is LGHDT and CDR2 is YNNKEL (reference sequence). The CDR3 DNA reads TGTGCCAGCAGCCAGGCGGTGTGGGTTTTCTTT. Amino acids: CASSQAVWVFF.

The rearrangement uses TRBV7-2 and TRBJ2-3, with D possibly matching TRBD2 (6 bases). Trimming took off 3 bases at V and 0 bases at J, with 13 bases between the two ends. From germline, CDR1 is SGHTA and CDR2 FQGNSA. The CDR3 totals 16 residues. The CDR3 DNA follows: TGTGCCAGCAGCTTCGAGGAGGGTCCTAGCACAGATACGCAGTATTTT. It is translated as CASSFEEGPSTDTQYF.

V is TRBV4-3 and J is TRBJ2-3, with a possible D match to TRBD2 (7 bases). Germline-derived CDR1 and CDR2 are LGHNA and YSLEER. The V gene lost 3 bases and the J gene lost 3 bases, with 10 bases spanning the gap. The CDR3 runs 14 residues. Here the CDR3 DNA reads TGCGCCAGCAGCCAGGGGGGGCGGACAGATACGCAGTATTTT. It encodes CASSQGGRTDTQYF.

About this clone itself: Because the CDR3's place on the DNA is in doubt, the DNA is left out and the CDR3 is given as listed by TCRdb. The genes are TRBV21-1 and TRBJ1-2; the D call of TRBD1 is as the table states it, not checked on the DNA. TRBV21-1 is assigned pseudogene status. Termini included, the CDR3 measures 16 amino acids. The CDR3 protein is CASSKEVARGSYGYTF.

J is TRBJ1-3 and V is TRBV5-1; no reliable D call. CDR3 size: 14 residues. Germline CDR1 SGHRS, CDR2 YFSETQ. The germline V and J ends were trimmed by 1 base and 2 bases, with 7 bases remaining between them. The CDR3 region is CASSLSGAGNTIYF. In nucleotides, the CDR3 is TGCGCCAGCAGCTTGTCAGGTGCTGGAAACACCATATATTTT.

The rearrangement uses TRBV12-3 or TRBV12-4 and TRBJ2-7; D possibly corresponds to TRBD2 (5 bases). The CDR3 sequence is 13 residues long. V lost 3 bases, J lost 7 bases, and 13 bases lay in between. CDR3 loop: CASSFIPTGEQYF. CDR3 DNA sequence: TGTGCCAGCAGTTTCATCCCCACGGGGGAGCAGTACTTC.

The gene calls are TRBV6-1 and TRBJ1-5; perhaps TRBD1 as D (5 bases). The CDR3 runs to 15 residues. Germline CDR1 reads MNHNS; CDR2 reads SASEGT. V gave up 3 bases and J gave up 3 bases, with 12 bases separating them. CDR3 region: CASSDAGSVNQPQHF. In DNA, the CDR3 is TGTGCCAGCAGTGATGCAGGGTCGGTCAATCAGCCCCAGCATTTT.

V is TRBV6-5 and J is TRBJ1-1; the match to TRBD1 covers 7 bases. CDR1 is MNHEY, CDR2 SVGAGI, per germline. The CDR3 totals 15 residues. V lost 6 bases, J lost 1 base, and 8 bases stayed unmatched. CDR3 region: CASSPGRGPNTEAFF. DNA of the CDR3: TGTGCCAGCAGCCCCGGTAGGGGGCCGAACACTGAAGCTTTCTTT.

This chain links TRBV19 with TRBJ1-1; no clear D. CDR1 and CDR2 from the germline V gene are LNHDA and SQIVND (reference sequence). V lost 3 bases and J lost 7, with 15 bases in between. This CDR3 contains 14 residues. As DNA, the CDR3 is TGTGCCAGTAGTATTACGGGAGGGAGTAGTGAAGCTTTCTTT. This translates into CASSITGGSSEAFF.

The chain has TRBV5-1 and TRBJ2-1, with D maybe TRBD1 (6 bases). Germline assignment: CDR1 SGHRS and CDR2 YFSETQ. CDR3 size: 15 residues. The V end lost 1 base, the J end lost 3 bases, and 11 bases lay between the germline ends. Here the CDR3 reads CASSLIVGGYNEQFF. CDR3 in DNA: TGCGCCAGCAGCTTGATCGTAGGGGGCTACAATGAGCAGTTCTTC.

This clone was seen more than once but under ten times. V is TRBV6-5 and J is TRBJ2-1; no clear D. Germline loops: CDR1 MNHEY, CDR2 SVGAGI. This CDR3 spans 15 amino acids. V was clipped by 5 bases and J by 9 bases, with 20 bases between them. The chain's CDR3 is CASSRGSPPPLEQFF. The DNA for the CDR3 is TGTGCCAGCAGTCGAGGCTCTCCTCCGCCACTTGAGCAGTTCTTC.

The CDR3, as DNA: TGTGCCACCAGCAGAGATACAGCCGGAAACACCATATATTTT. Protein product: CATSRDTAGNTIYF. The chain carries TRBV15 and TRBJ1-3, with D uncertain. V dropped 0 bases and J dropped 4 bases, with 7 bases sitting between them. CDR1 and CDR2 from the germline V gene are LNHNV and YYDKDF (reference sequence). The CDR3 is made up of 14 amino acids.

The CDR3 here is CAISESPGQMNTEAFF. CDR3 in DNA: TGTGCCATCAGTGAGTCCCCGGGACAGATGAACACTGAAGCTTTCTTT. This rearrangement joins TRBV10-3 to TRBJ1-1; TRBD1 matches at 7 bases. Germline trimming cut 0 bases from V and 0 bases from J; bases unmatched to any gene: 4. The germline CDR1 and CDR2 sequences are ENHRY and SYGVKD. This CDR3 has 16 residues.

J is TRBJ2-7 and V is TRBV9; TRBD1 agrees at 11 bases. J gave up 5 bases and V 2 bases, and 6 bases lay outside the gene matches. The CDR3 spans 15 residues. Germline V gene data show CDR1 as SGDLS and CDR2 as YYNGEE. The CDR3 DNA reads TGTGCCAGCAGCGTGACCTGGACAGGGGGCGACGAGCAGTACTTC. Translated: CASSVTWTGGDEQYF.

This chain links TRBV9 with TRBJ2-2; TRBD2 might be the D (6 bases). CDR1 is SGDLS, CDR2 YYNGEE, per germline. Deletions cut 1 base from V and 1 base from J, with 11 bases between. The CDR3 contains 16 residues. For the CDR3, the DNA is TGTGCCAGCAGCGTAAATGTGGGGGGGAACACCGGGGAGCTGTTTTTT. This gives the protein CASSVNVGGNTGELFF.

The sample holds a few counts of this clone. The chain carries TRBV27 and TRBJ2-1, with no clear D. Trimming pared 7 bases from V and 0 bases from J, leaving 10 bases between. Germline values: CDR1 MNHEY, CDR2 SMNVEV (reference sequence). The CDR3 runs to 14 residues. This chain's CDR3 is CASKTLSSYNEQFF. The CDR3 DNA reads as TGTGCCAGCAAGACTCTAAGCTCCTACAATGAGCAGTTCTTC.

V is TRBV5-1 and J is TRBJ2-7; the match to TRBD2 covers 11 bases. Germline lookup yields CDR1 SGHRS and CDR2 YFSETQ. This CDR3 spans 17 amino acids. V gave up 4 bases and J gave up 6 bases; unmatched junction bases: 15. CDR3 in DNA: TGCGCCAGCAGCCCTGGGACTAGCGGAATGATACCCCTCGAGCAGTACTTC. Protein: CASSPGTSGMIPLEQYF.

This clone has only a few counts. The chain employs TRBV27 and TRBJ1-5; TRBD1 matches at 7 bases. The V gene's germline CDR1 is MNHEY and CDR2 SMNVEV (reference sequence). This CDR3 has 18 residues. With V trimmed by 3 bases and J by 6 bases, 17 bases remained unmatched. The DNA for the CDR3 is TGTGCCAGCAGTTTTCTCCCCTCGACAGGGATCTCGAGTCAGCCCCAGCATTTT. Amino acid sequence: CASSFLPSTGISSQPQHF.

The gene calls are TRBV4-1 and TRBJ1-1; maybe TRBD1 (6 bases). The CDR3 length is 15 residues. V was cut by 5 bases and J by 0 bases, with 13 bases left in between. The germline gives CDR1 MGHRA, CDR2 YSYEKL. This chain's CDR3 is CASSFGGFLNTEAFF. The DNA of the CDR3 is TGCGCCAGCAGCTTTGGGGGCTTCCTGAACACTGAAGCTTTCTTT.

The chain has TRBV4-3 and TRBJ2-5; 8 positions agree with TRBD1. Germline V gene lookup returns CDR1 LGHNA and CDR2 YSLEER. CDR3 size: 13 residues. V lost 4 bases to trimming and J lost 5 bases; unmatched junction nucleotides: 3. The CDR3 bases are TGCGCCAGCAGCCGGACAGGGCTCGAGACCCAGTACTTC. As protein: CASSRTGLETQYF.

This chain uses TRBV28 with TRBJ2-1; D call uncertain. Germline CDR1 and CDR2: MDHEN and SYDVKM. Trimming pared 6 bases from V and 5 bases from J, leaving 11 bases between. There are 13 residues in the CDR3. The CDR3 here is CASSRYLNNEQFF. CDR3 DNA: TGTGCCAGCAGCCGGTACCTGAACAATGAGCAGTTCTTC. Supplemented by reference TRBV28 and TRBJ2-1, the full variable domain reads DVKVTQSSRYLVKRTGEKVFLECVQDMDHENMFWYRQDPGLGLRLIYFSYDVKMKEKGDIPEGYSVSREKKERFSLILESASTNQTSMYLCASSRYLNNEQFFGPGTRLTVL.